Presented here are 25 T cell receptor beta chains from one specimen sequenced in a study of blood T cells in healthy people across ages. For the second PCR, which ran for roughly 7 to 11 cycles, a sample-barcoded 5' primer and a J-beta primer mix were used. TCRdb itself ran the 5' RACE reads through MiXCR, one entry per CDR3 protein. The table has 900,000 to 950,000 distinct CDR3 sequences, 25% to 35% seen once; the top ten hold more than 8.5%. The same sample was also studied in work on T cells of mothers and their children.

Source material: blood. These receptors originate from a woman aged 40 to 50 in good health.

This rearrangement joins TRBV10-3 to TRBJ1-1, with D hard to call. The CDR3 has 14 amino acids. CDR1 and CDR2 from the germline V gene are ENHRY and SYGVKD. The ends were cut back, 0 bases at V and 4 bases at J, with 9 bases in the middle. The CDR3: CAISESGRTTEAFF. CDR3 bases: TGTGCCATCAGTGAGTCGGGGAGGACCACTGAAGCTTTCTTT.

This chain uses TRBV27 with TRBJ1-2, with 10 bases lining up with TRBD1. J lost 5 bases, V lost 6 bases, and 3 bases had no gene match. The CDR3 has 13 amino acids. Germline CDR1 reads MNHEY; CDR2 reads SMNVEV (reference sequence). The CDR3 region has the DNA TGTGCCAGCAGACGACAGGGGGCATATGGCTACACCTTC. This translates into CASRRQGAYGYTF.

The CDR3 region is CASSSTLQTDTQYF. In nucleotides, the CDR3 is TGTGCCAGCAGTTCAACCCTGCAGACAGATACGCAGTATTTT. The genes are TRBV27 and TRBJ2-3; no clear D. V lost 4 bases and J lost 3, with 11 bases in between. The germline CDR1 and CDR2 sequences are MNHEY and SMNVEV (reference sequence). The length of the CDR3 is 14 residues.

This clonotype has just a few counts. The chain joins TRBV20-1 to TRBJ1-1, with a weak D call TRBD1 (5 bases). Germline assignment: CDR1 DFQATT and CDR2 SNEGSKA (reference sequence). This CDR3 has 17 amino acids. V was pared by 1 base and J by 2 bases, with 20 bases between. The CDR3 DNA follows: TGCAGTGCTAGAGGACCGGGGCCGTTTGTGGTAAACACTGAAGCTTTCTTT. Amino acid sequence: CSARGPGPFVVNTEAFF.

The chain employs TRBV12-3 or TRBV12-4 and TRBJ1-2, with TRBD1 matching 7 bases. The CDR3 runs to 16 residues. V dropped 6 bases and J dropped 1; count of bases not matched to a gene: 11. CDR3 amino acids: CASSPHTRGINYGYTF. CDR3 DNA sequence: TGTGCCAGCAGCCCACATACCAGGGGGATTAACTATGGCTACACCTTC.

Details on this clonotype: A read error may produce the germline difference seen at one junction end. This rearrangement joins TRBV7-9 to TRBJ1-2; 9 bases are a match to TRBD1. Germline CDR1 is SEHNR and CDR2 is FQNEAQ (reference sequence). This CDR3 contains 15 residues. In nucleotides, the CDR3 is TGTGCCAGCAGTTTAGATACAGGGGGCAACTATGGCTACACCTTC. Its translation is CASSLDTGGNYGYTF.

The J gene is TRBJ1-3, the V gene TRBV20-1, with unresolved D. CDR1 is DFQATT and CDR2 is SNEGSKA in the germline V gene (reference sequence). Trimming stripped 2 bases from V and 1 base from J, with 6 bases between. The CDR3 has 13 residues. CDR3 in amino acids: CSARLGSGNTIYF. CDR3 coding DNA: TGCAGTGCTAGACTTGGGTCTGGAAACACCATATATTTT.

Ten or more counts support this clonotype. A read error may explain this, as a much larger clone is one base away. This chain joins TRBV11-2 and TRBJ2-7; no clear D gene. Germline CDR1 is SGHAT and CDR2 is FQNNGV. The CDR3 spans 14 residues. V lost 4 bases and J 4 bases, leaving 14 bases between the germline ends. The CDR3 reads CASSCSHGKYEQYF. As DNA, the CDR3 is TGTGCCAGCAGCTGCTCTCACGGTAAATACGAGCAGTACTTC.

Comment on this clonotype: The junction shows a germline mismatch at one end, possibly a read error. CDR3 loop: CASSFVATSADAQYF. The DNA of the CDR3 is TGTGCCAGCAGTTTTGTAGCTACCAGCGCAGATGCGCAGTATTTT. The chain is built from TRBV12-3 or TRBV12-4 and TRBJ2-3; D gene uncertain. The CDR3 consists of 15 residues.

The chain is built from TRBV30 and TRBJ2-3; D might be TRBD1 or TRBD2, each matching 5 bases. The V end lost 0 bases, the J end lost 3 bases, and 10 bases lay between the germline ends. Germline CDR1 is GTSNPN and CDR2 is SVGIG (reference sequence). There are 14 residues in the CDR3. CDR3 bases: TGTGCCTGGAGTGTTGGGGGAGCGACAGATACGCAGTATTTT. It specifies CAWSVGGATDTQYF.

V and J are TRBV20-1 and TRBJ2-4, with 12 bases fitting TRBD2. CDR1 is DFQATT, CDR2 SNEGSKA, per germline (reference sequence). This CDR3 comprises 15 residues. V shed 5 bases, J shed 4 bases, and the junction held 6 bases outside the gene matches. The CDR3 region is CSACPTSGGKNIQYF. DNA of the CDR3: TGCAGTGCTTGCCCGACTAGCGGGGGAAAAAACATTCAGTACTTC.

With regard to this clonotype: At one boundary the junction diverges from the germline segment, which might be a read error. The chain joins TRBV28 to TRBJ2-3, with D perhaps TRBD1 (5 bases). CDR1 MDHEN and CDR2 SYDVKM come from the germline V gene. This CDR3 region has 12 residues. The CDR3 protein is CANSLGADTQYF. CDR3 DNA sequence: TGTGCCAACAGTTTAGGGGCAGATACGCAGTATTTT.

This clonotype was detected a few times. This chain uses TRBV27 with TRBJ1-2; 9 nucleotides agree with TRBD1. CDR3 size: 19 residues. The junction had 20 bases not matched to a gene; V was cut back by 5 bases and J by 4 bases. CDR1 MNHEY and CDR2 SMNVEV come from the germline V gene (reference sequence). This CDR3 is CASSLQPPGQGLGTYGYTF. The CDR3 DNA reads TGTGCCAGCAGTCTGCAACCACCGGGACAGGGATTGGGTACCTATGGCTACACCTTC.

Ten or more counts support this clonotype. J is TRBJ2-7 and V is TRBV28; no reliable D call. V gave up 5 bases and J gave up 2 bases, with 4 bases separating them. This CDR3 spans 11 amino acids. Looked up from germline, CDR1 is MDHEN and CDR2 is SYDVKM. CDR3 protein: CASSTTYEQYF. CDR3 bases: TGTGCCAGCAGTACCACCTACGAGCAGTACTTC.

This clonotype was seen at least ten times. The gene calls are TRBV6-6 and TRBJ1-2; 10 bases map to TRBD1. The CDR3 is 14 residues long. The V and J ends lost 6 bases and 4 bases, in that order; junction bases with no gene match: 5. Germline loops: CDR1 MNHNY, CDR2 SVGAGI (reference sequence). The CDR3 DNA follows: TGTGCCAGCAGGACAGGGGGCGTCATCTATGGCTACACCTTC. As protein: CASRTGGVIYGYTF.

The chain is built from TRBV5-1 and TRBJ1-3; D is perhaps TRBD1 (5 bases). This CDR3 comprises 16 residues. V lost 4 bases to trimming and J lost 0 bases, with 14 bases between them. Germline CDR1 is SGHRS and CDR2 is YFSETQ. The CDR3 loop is CASSEGPTSSGNTIYF. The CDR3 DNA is TGCGCCAGCAGCGAGGGACCGACGAGCTCTGGAAACACCATATATTTT.

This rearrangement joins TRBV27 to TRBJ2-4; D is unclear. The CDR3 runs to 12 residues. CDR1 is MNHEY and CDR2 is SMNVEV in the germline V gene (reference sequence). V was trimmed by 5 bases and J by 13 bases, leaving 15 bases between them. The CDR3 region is CASSPTGYGQYF. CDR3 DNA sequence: TGTGCCAGCAGTCCGACGGGTTACGGGCAGTACTTC.

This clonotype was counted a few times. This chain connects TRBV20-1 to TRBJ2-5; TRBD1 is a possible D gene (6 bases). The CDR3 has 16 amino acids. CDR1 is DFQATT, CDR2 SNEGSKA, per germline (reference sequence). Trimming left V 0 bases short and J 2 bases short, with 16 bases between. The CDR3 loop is CSARDPQEGGQETQYF. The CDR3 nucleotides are TGCAGTGCTAGAGATCCCCAGGAAGGGGGACAAGAGACCCAGTACTTC.

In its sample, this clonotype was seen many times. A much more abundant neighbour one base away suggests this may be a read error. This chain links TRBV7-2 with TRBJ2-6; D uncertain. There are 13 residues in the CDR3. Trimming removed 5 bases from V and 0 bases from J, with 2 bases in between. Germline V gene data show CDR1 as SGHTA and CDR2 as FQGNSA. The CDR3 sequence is CASSHSGANVLTF. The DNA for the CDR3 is TGTGCCAGCAGCCACTCTGGGGCCAACGTCCTGACTTTC.

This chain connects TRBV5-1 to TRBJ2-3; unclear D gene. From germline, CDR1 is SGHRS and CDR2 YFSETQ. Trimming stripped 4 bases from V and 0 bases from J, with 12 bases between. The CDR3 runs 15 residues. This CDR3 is CASSLDVSSTDTQYF. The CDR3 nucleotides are TGCGCCAGCAGCCTGGACGTCTCTAGCACAGATACGCAGTATTTT.

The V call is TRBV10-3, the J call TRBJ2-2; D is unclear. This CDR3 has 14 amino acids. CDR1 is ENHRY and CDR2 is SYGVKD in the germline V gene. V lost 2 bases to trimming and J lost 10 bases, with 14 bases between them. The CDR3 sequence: CAISEVGPGVELFF. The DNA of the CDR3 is TGTGCCATCAGTGAGGTGGGTCCGGGCGTGGAGCTGTTTTTT.

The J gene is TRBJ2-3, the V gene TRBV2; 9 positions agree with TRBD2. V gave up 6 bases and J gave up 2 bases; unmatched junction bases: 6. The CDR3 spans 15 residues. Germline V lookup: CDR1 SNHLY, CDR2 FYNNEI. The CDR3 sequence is CASRPSSGTTDTQYF. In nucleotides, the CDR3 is TGTGCCAGCAGACCTTCTAGCGGGACCACAGATACGCAGTATTTT.

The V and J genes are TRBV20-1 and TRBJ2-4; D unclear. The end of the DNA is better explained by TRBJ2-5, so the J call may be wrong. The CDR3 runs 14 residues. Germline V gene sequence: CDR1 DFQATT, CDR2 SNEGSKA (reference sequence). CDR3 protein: CSARVATDQETQYF. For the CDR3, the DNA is TGCAGTGCTAGAGTGGCAACCGACCAAGAGACCCAGTACTTC.

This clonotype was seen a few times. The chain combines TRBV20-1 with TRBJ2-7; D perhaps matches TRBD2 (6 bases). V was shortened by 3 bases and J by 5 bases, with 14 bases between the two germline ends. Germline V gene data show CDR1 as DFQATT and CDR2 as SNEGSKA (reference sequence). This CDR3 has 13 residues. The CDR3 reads CSASAPTGDEQYF. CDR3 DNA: TGCAGTGCTAGCGCCCCAACGGGGGACGAGCAGTACTTC.

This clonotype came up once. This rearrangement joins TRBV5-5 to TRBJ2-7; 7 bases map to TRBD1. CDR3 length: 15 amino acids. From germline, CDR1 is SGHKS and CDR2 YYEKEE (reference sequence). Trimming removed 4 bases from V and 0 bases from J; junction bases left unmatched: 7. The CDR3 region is CASSPPGDSSYEQYF. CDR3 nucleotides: TGTGCCAGCAGCCCCCCAGGGGACAGCTCCTACGAGCAGTACTTC. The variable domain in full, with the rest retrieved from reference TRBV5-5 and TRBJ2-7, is DAGVTQSPTHLIKTRGQQVTLRCSPISGHKSVSWYQQVLGQGPQFIFQYYEKEERGRGNFPDRFSARQFPNYSSELNVNALLLGDSALYLCASSPPGDSSYEQYFGPGTRLTVT.